A selection of T cell receptor beta chains follows, all from one sample in a study of T-cell reconstitution after alpha-beta-depleted transplantation in children. MiXCR, applied by TCRdb to the PCR reads, yields one record per CDR3 protein. This sample carries 200,000 to 250,000 distinct CDR3 sequences, about a quarter of them seen once, and the ten largest clones take approximately 2.5%. Here the sequenced sample was PBMCs, taken before TCRalphabeta/CD19-depleted stem cell transplant. The receptors here all came from a girl between 2 and 10 years old with Fanconi anemia, due to receive a stem cell transplant. CDR3s include the opening cysteine and the closing phenylalanine or tryptophan. A D gene is named only where the DNA matches it firmly. Size is stated for part of the rows, as once, few or many counts, or as a class when the clone is expanded.

TRBJ1-5,TRBV6-5,many,.,CASSPSSGGNQPQHF,TGTGCCAGCAGCCCTAGTTCGGGAGGCAATCAGCCCCAGCATTTT
TRBJ2-7,TRBV7-9,.,TRBD2,CASSPTAGGGVDEQYF,TGTGCCAGCAGCCCAACAGCGGGGGGGGGAGTGGACGAGCAGTACTTC
TRBJ1-6,TRBV12-3/TRBV12-4,.,.,CASSFQGVGSPLHF,TGTGCCAGCAGTTTCCAGGGCGTAGGTTCACCCCTCCACTTT
TRBJ2-3,TRBV24-1,many,TRBD1,CATKPQGGDTQYF,TGTGCCACGAAACCACAGGGGGGCGATACGCAGTATTTT
TRBJ2-2,TRBV10-3,.,TRBD2,CAIREAGGTGELFF,TGTGCCATCAGGGAAGCGGGAGGCACCGGGGAGCTGTTTTTT
TRBJ2-5,TRBV29-1,.,TRBD1,CSGFGTGVGETQYF,TGCAGCGGATTTGGGACAGGGGTGGGGGAGACCCAGTACTTC
TRBJ2-7,TRBV27,.,TRBD2,CASSSRTRSQYEQYF,TGTGCCAGCAGTTCTAGGACTAGGAGTCAGTACGAGCAGTACTTC
TRBJ2-5,TRBV6-5,.,.,CASSYGRSSPETQYF,TGTGCCAGCAGTTACGGCAGATCCTCCCCGGAGACCCAGTACTTC
TRBJ2-7,TRBV29-1,.,TRBD1,CSVRGYGTGLNYEQYF,TGCAGCGTTAGGGGTTATGGGACAGGGCTTAACTACGAGCAGTACTTC
TRBJ2-5,TRBV5-1,few,TRBD2,CASSPVAGWQETQYF,TGCGCCAGCAGCCCGGTAGCGGGATGGCAAGAGACCCAGTACTTC
TRBJ2-1,TRBV6-2/TRBV6-3,.,TRBD2,CASSYPFGTSGNEQFF,TGTGCCAGCAGTTACCCTTTCGGGACTAGCGGAAATGAGCAGTTCTTC
TRBJ2-1,TRBV6-5,.,TRBD1,CASSFGQGNNEQFF,TGTGCCAGCAGTTTCGGACAGGGTAACAATGAGCAGTTCTTC
TRBJ2-7,TRBV20-1,.,.,CSARRQLRDYEQYF,TGCAGTGCTAGACGCCAACTACGGGACTACGAGCAGTACTTC
TRBJ2-3,TRBV20-1,once,TRBD2,CSARDRSSAGGPDTQYF,TGCAGTGCTAGAGATCGATCGTCGGCGGGGGGACCAGATACGCAGTATTTT
TRBJ2-1,TRBV20-1,many,.,CSASLLAINEQFF,TGCAGTGCTAGTCTCCTAGCCATCAATGAGCAGTTCTTC
TRBJ2-2,TRBV20-1,.,.,CSARPYPLETGELFF,TGCAGTGCTAGGCCGTATCCTCTGGAAACCGGGGAGCTGTTTTTT
TRBJ1-4,TRBV6-5,many,.,CASSYSRLGNEKLFF,TGTGCCAGCAGTTACTCGAGGTTGGGTAATGAAAAACTGTTTTTT